This is a list of T cell receptor beta chains from one sample in a study of cytomegalovirus exposure and HLA in healthy donors. Assay used: immunoSEQ multiplex PCR; TCRdb lists only in-frame clones, some missing. This sample's table reports 200,000 or so clones. The sample consisted of PBMCs. Every receptor here comes from a boy aged 5-17 years in good health and CMV-seronegative. CDR3s include the opening cysteine and the closing phenylalanine or tryptophan. The D gene is left open where the match is weak.

j_gene | v_gene | d_gene | CDR3nt | CDR3aa
TRBJ1-4 | TRBV5-1 | TRBD1 | TGCGCCAGCAGCTTGGGGACAGGGCAGGGTGAAAAACTGTTTTTT | CASSLGTGQGEKLFF
TRBJ2-5 | TRBV5-1 | TRBD2 | TGCGCCAGCAGCCTCCCGGGACTAGCGGGGGGGCAATCGGAGACCCAGTACTTC | CASSLPGLAGGQSETQYF
TRBJ1-1 | TRBV21-1 | - | TGTGCCAGCAGCAAACAGGTGTCGAACACTGAAGCTTTCTTT | CASSKQVSNTEAFF
TRBJ2-5 | TRBV6-1 | TRBD1 | TGTGCCAGCAATCCGACAGGGAGAATTGAAGAGACCCAGTACTTC | CASNPTGRIEETQYF
TRBJ1-3 | TRBV30 | - | TGTGCCTGGAGAAGACAGTCTGGAAACACCATATATTTT | CAWRRQSGNTIYF
TRBJ1-4 | TRBV11-2 | TRBD1 | TGTGCCAGCAGCCGCACAGGGGCCAATGAAAAACTGTTTTTT | CASSRTGANEKLFF
TRBJ2-5 | TRBV11-2 | - | TGTGCCAGCAGCTTCACAGGCGGCCAAGAGACCCAGTACTTC | CASSFTGGQETQYF
TRBJ1-2 | TRBV9 | - | TGTGCCAGCAGCTCCCCAGGGGTTCTCTATGGCTACACCTTC | CASSSPGVLYGYTF
TRBJ2-1 | TRBV11-2 | - | TGTGCCAGCAGCCTCAGGGTTATTACCTACAATGAGCAGTTCTTC | CASSLRVITYNEQFF
TRBJ1-3 | TRBV28 | - | TGTGCCAGCAGTACAGGGCTTGGAAACACCATATATTTT | CASSTGLGNTIYF
TRBJ2-7 | TRBV6-5 | - | TGTGCCAGCAGTTACGATGAGACAGGGAGGTACGAGCAGTACTTC | CASSYDETGRYEQYF
TRBJ1-2 | TRBV7-9 | TRBD1 | TGTGCCAGCAGCTTTGGACAGGGGACCTATGGCTACACCTTC | CASSFGQGTYGYTF
TRBJ2-7 | TRBV5-6 | TRBD1 | TGTGCCAGCAGGATCAGGGGACAGGCTACCTACGAGCAGTACTTC | CASRIRGQATYEQYF
TRBJ2-1 | TRBV7-6 | - | TGTGCCAGCAGCTCCTCAGGGCAGTCCTACAATGAGCAGTTCTTC | CASSSSGQSYNEQFF
TRBJ1-2 | TRBV6-5 | TRBD1 | TGTGCCAGCAGTTATTACAGGGGGCCGGGGAGATATGGCTACACCTTC | CASSYYRGPGRYGYTF
TRBJ1-2 | TRBV19 | TRBD1 | TGTGCCAGTAGTCCCAGACAGGGTAGCTACACCTTC | CASSPRQGSYTF
TRBJ2-2 | TRBV19 | - | TGTGCCAGTAGTATAATCGGAGGGGGCTACACCGGGGAGCTGTTTTTT | CASSIIGGGYTGELFF
TRBJ1-1 | TRBV9 | TRBD1 | TGTGCCAGCAGCGTTGCCGGGACAGGTGAAGCTTTCTTT | CASSVAGTGEAFF
TRBJ2-3 | TRBV14 | - | TGTGCCAGCAGCCAAGGGTCAACCTACTATACGCAGTATTTT | CASSQGSTYYTQYF
TRBJ1-6 | TRBV19 | - | TGTGCCAGTACCCCGAGCTCCTATAATTCACCCCTCCACTTT | CASTPSSYNSPLHF
TRBJ1-2 | TRBV7-2 | - | TGTGCCAGCAGCTTCACACCCCTGAATGGCTACACCTTC | CASSFTPLNGYTF
TRBJ1-2 | TRBV21-1 | - | TGTGCCAGCAGCAAAGGCGGCAGGGAATGCTATGGCTACACCTTC | CASSKGGRECYGYTF
TRBJ2-1 | TRBV14 | - | TGTGCCAGCAGCCAAGTCCCAGGTCTGGTCAATGAGCAGTTCTTC | CASSQVPGLVNEQFF
TRBJ1-2 | TRBV5-4 | - | TGTGCCAGCAGCTTGTTAGTCAGCGCTAACTATGGCTACACCTTC | CASSLLVSANYGYTF
TRBJ2-5 | TRBV29-1 | - | TGCAGCGTTGAACAGAGACAGTTGTCGGAGACCCAGTACTTC | CSVEQRQLSETQYF
TRBJ2-7 | TRBV5-6 | - | TGTGCCAGCAGCTTGATAAGGCAGGGCATGCACGAGCAGTACTTC | CASSLIRQGMHEQYF
TRBJ1-2 | TRBV29-1 | - | TGCAGCCCCCGGACTTCACCGGGGGAATATGGCTACACCTTC | CSPRTSPGEYGYTF
TRBJ1-2 | TRBV5-4 | - | TGTGCCAGCAGCCCCAGTCCCACAGGGATCAGTGGCTACACCTTC | CASSPSPTGISGYTF
TRBJ2-4 | TRBV19 | - | TGTGCCAGTAGTATGACAGGTCAAAACATTCAGTACTTC | CASSMTGQNIQYF
TRBJ1-1 | TRBV30 | - | TGTGCCTGGACACTCACAGTGAACACTGAAGCTTTCTTT | CAWTLTVNTEAFF
TRBJ2-1 | TRBV11-2 | TRBD2 | TGTGCCAGCAGCCCAGCGGGGCTCTACAATGAGCAGTTCTTC | CASSPAGLYNEQFF
TRBJ1-5 | TRBV6-5 | - | TGTGCCAGTCGGGGGATCGGAGCCCTTCAGCCCCAGCATTTT | CASRGIGALQPQHF
TRBJ2-3 | TRBV7-2 | - | TGTGCCAGCAGCTTAAGCTCTACAGATACGCAGTATTTT | CASSLSSTDTQYF
TRBJ1-5 | TRBV7-8 | - | TGTGCCAGCAGCCTAATGACAGGCCAGCCCCAGCATTTT | CASSLMTGQPQHF
TRBJ2-5 | TRBV5-6 | - | TGTGCCAGCAGCTGGACAGTAGACCAAGAGACCCAGTACTTC | CASSWTVDQETQYF
TRBJ1-2 | TRBV2 | - | TGTGCCAGCAGACCAGGACAGTCCGACTATGGCTACACCTTC | CASRPGQSDYGYTF
TRBJ2-3 | TRBV14 | - | TGTGCCAGCAGCCAAGATCTTCAAAGCCGCCACACAGATACGCAGTATTTT | CASSQDLQSRHTDTQYF
TRBJ2-3 | TRBV7-9 | TRBD1 | TGTGCCAGCAGCTCCAGGGGGAAGAATACGCAGTATTTT | CASSSRGKNTQYF
TRBJ1-6 | TRBV2 | - | TGTGCCAGCAGTGCGGACGGGAGCTCCTATAATTCACCCCTCCACTTT | CASSADGSSYNSPLHF
TRBJ2-7 | TRBV5-1 | TRBD2 | TGCGCCAGCAGACCCCTCGCGGGGGGATACGAGCAGTACTTC | CASRPLAGGYEQYF
TRBJ2-3 | TRBV6-4 | TRBD2 | TGTGCCAGCAGTGACGCCCCGGGGGGAACAGATACGCAGTATTTT | CASSDAPGGTDTQYF
TRBJ1-1 | TRBV15 | - | TGTGCCACCAGCAGAGGTCAGGGAAACACTGAAGCTTTCTTT | CATSRGQGNTEAFF
TRBJ2-2 | TRBV4-3 | - | TGCGCCAGCAGCCTTCAACGCAAAACTACTGGAGCGCTGTTTTTT | CASSLQRKTTGALFF
TRBJ1-1 | TRBV10-3 | - | TGTGCCATCAGTGATTATAGCGGCTCTAACACTGAAGCTTTCTTT | CAISDYSGSNTEAFF
TRBJ2-5 | TRBV6-5 | - | TGTGCCAGCAGTACTAGTGGGGAGACCCAGTACTTC | CASSTSGETQYF
TRBJ1-6 | TRBV6-5 | TRBD1 | TGTGCCAGCAGTACTGCCGGGACAGGAGACTCACCCCTCCACTTT | CASSTAGTGDSPLHF
TRBJ2-3 | TRBV28 | - | TGTGCCAGCAGTTTACCGGGGGTCGCAGATACGCAGTATTTT | CASSLPGVADTQYF
TRBJ2-2 | TRBV7-6 | TRBD1 | TGTGCCAGCACCGATCAGGGGGACACCGGGGAGCTGTTTTTT | CASTDQGDTGELFF
TRBJ2-3 | TRBV6-1 | - | TGTGCCAGCAACCGGAGGGGAGACACAGATACGCAGTATTTT | CASNRRGDTDTQYF
TRBJ1-2 | TRBV4-3 | - | TGCGCCAGCAGCCAAGTCGGGTTCGGGGGGGGCTACACCTTC | CASSQVGFGGGYTF
TRBJ1-4 | TRBV5-1 | - | TGCGCCAGCAGCCCCGGAGGCTCCGAAAAACTGTTTTTT | CASSPGGSEKLFF
TRBJ2-1 | TRBV7-9 | - | TGTGCCAGCAGCACTGGGGGCCCCTACAATGAGCAGTTCTTC | CASSTGGPYNEQFF
TRBJ2-2 | TRBV9 | - | TGTGCCAGCAGCATTGACAGCACCGGGGAGCTGTTTTTT | CASSIDSTGELFF
TRBJ1-1 | TRBV19 | - | TGTGCCAGTAGTATAGGGGCAGCGAACACTGAAGCTTTCTTT | CASSIGAANTEAFF
TRBJ1-2 | TRBV28 | - | TGTGCCAGCACCCCCAGGAACTATGGCTACACCTTC | CASTPRNYGYTF